The 29 T cell receptor beta chains in this list originate from one sample, sequenced in a study of Graves' ophthalmopathy and Graves' hyperthyroidism. Amplification targeted the TCR beta CDR3 regions, with RNA transcripts as the source material. RT-PCR was first run with HTBI primers, then multiplex PCR in a second round. MiXCR, applied by TCRdb to the multiplex PCR reads, yields one record per CDR3 protein. This table holds around 1.1 million distinct CDR3 sequences, about 35% found once. Sequenced material: peripheral blood or thyroid tissue (not recorded which). All receptors come from an adult man with Graves' hyperthyroidism.

This rearrangement joins TRBV7-2 to TRBJ2-5; the match to TRBD2 covers 10 bases. J gave up 11 bases and V 1 base, and 13 bases lay outside the gene matches. Germline V gene lookup returns CDR1 SGHTA and CDR2 FQGNSA. The CDR3 has 16 amino acids. CDR3 nucleotide sequence: TGTGCCAGCAGCTTAGTCGGTTGGACTAGCGGTTTTCAGCAGTACTTC. Translated, it gives CASSLVGWTSGFQQYF. Together with reference TRBV7-2 and TRBJ2-5, the CDR3 gives the full variable domain: GAGVSQSPSNKVTEKGKDVELRCDPISGHTALYWYRQSLGQGLEFLIYFQGNSAPDKSGLPSDRFSAERTGGSVSTLTIQRTQQEDSAVYLCASSLVGWTSGFQQYFGPGTRLLVL.

This clonotype was found a few times. The J gene is TRBJ2-7, the V gene TRBV20-1, with 7 bases identical to TRBD1. The germline V gene has CDR1 DFQATT and CDR2 SNEGSKA (reference sequence). The CDR3 is 12 amino acids. After removal of 6 bases from V and 4 bases from J, the junction contained 6 bases not matched to a gene. For the CDR3, the DNA is TGCAGTGCCTACAGGGGCTCTTACGAGCAGTACTTC. As protein: CSAYRGSYEQYF.

This clonotype was counted only a few times. The rearrangement links TRBV2 to TRBJ2-2; TRBD1 aligns across 9 bases. The V gene's germline CDR1 is SNHLY and CDR2 FYNNEI. The CDR3 has 14 residues. Trimming cost V 6 bases and J 6 bases; bases outside gene matches: 5. CDR3 DNA: TGTGCCAGCAGGGACAGGGGAGGCCCCGGGGAGCTGTTTTTT. Translated: CASRDRGGPGELFF.

V is TRBV12-3 or TRBV12-4 and J is TRBJ1-2, with TRBD1 as a possible D gene (5 bases). The CDR3 has 15 residues. V was trimmed by 3 bases and J by 4 bases, leaving 15 bases between them. CDR3 DNA: TGTGCCAGCAGTTTGGGGGAGGGTTGGAGCTATGGCTACACCTTC. This gives the protein CASSLGEGWSYGYTF.

This rearrangement joins TRBV12-3 or TRBV12-4 to TRBJ2-5; 8 nucleotides line up with TRBD1. CDR3 length: 15 residues. Germline trimming cut 8 bases from V and 2 bases from J; bases unmatched to any gene: 10. The CDR3 loop is CASGARGHGQETQYF. CDR3 bases: TGTGCCAGCGGTGCCAGGGGGCACGGTCAAGAGACCCAGTACTTC.

This clonotype was counted a few times. The chain recombines TRBV6-5 with TRBJ1-1; D possibly corresponds to TRBD1 (5 bases). This CDR3 contains 13 residues. The ends were cut back, 1 base at V and 8 bases at J, with 11 bases in the middle. The germline gives CDR1 MNHEY, CDR2 SVGAGI. The CDR3: CASSYFGGDEAFF. The CDR3 region has the DNA TGTGCCAGCAGTTACTTTGGGGGAGACGAAGCTTTCTTT.

This clonotype has at least ten counts. The J gene is TRBJ2-7, the V gene TRBV7-9, with TRBD1 matching over 8 bases. Losses at the gene ends were 5 bases for V and 3 bases for J; bases not matched to a gene: 3. The CDR3 loop spans 13 amino acids. Germline V gives CDR1 SEHNR, CDR2 FQNEAQ (reference sequence). The CDR3 spells CASSNGQGYEQYF. CDR3 nucleotide sequence: TGTGCCAGCAGCAACGGACAGGGCTACGAGCAGTACTTC.

DNA of the CDR3: TGCAGCTTAATCGGTATCCTCTATGGCTACACCTTC. Residues: CSLIGILYGYTF. The rearrangement joins TRBV29-1 to TRBJ1-2; D gene uncertain. V was cut by 8 bases and J by 4 bases, with 14 bases left in between. Per germline, CDR1 SQVTM and CDR2 ANQGSEA. The CDR3 runs to 12 residues.

The chain links TRBV6-1 to TRBJ2-3; TRBD1 agrees at 7 bases. The CDR3 sequence is 15 residues long. CDR1 and CDR2 (germline): MNHNS, SASEGT. The trim removed 6 bases at V and 2 bases at J, leaving 8 bases unmatched. CDR3 sequence: CASSKQGKDTDTQYF. The CDR3 DNA follows: TGTGCCAGCAGCAAACAGGGGAAGGACACAGATACGCAGTATTTT.

V and J are TRBV6-5 and TRBJ2-2, with TRBD1 matching over 8 bases. The CDR3 spans 16 residues. V dropped 6 bases and J dropped 0; count of bases not matched to a gene: 6. Germline V lookup: CDR1 MNHEY, CDR2 SVGAGI. The CDR3 DNA reads as TGTGCCAGCAGGCTCCGGGACAGGACGAACACCGGGGAGCTGTTTTTT. Protein product: CASRLRDRTNTGELFF.

This chain connects TRBV7-3 to TRBJ1-1, with 7 bases fitting TRBD1. CDR1 and CDR2 from the germline V gene are SGHTA and FQGTGA. This CDR3 has 15 amino acids. V was pared by 4 bases and J by 1 base, with 6 bases of the junction left unmatched. The CDR3 spells CASSSWDSTNTEAFF. Here the CDR3 DNA reads TGTGCCAGCAGCTCCTGGGACAGCACGAACACTGAAGCTTTCTTT.

Worth noting for this clonotype: The junction and the germline gene differ at one end; a read error may be behind it. The V gene is TRBV11-2, the J gene TRBJ1-6; the D gene is possibly TRBD1 (5 bases). In germline, CDR1 is SGHAT, CDR2 FQNNGV. This CDR3 has 10 residues. CDR3 amino acids: CASRVRSGHF. The CDR3 coding sequence is TGTGCTAGCAGGGTCAGGTCAGGCCACTTT. Based on the CDR3 plus reference TRBV11-2 and TRBJ1-6, the full variable domain is EAGVAQSPRYKIIEKRQSVAFWCNPISGHATLYWYQQILGQGPKLLIQFQNNGVVDDSQLPKDRFSAERLKGVDSTLKIQPAKLEDSAVYLCASRVRSGHFGNGTRLTVT.

Note on this clonotype: The conserved phenylalanine or tryptophan is not found at the CDR3 terminus, so this likely reflects a read error. The DNA is left out, because the CDR3 cannot be placed on it with certainty; the CDR3 is given as TCRdb lists it. The chain has TRBV20-1 and TRBJ2-7; the table's TRBD1 call for D was not verified on the DNA. Germline values: CDR1 DFQATT, CDR2 SNEGSKA (reference sequence). A total of 9 residues make up the CDR3, ends included. CDR3 loop: CSARPGQNY.

The chain combines TRBV4-1 with TRBJ1-1; maybe TRBD1 (5 bases). Per germline, CDR1 MGHRA and CDR2 YSYEKL. The V end was cut by 2 bases, the J end by 1 base, with 14 bases between. The CDR3 is 16 amino acids. The CDR3 coding sequence is TGCGCCAGCAGCCAACTCTACCCGACAGCGAACACTGAAGCTTTCTTT. Translated: CASSQLYPTANTEAFF.

This clonotype was seen at least ten times. The chain is built from TRBV2 and TRBJ2-2, with 7 positions matching TRBD1. CDR1 is SNHLY and CDR2 is FYNNEI in the germline V gene. Trimming took 7 bases from V and 4 from J; bases not matched to a gene: 9. The CDR3 loop spans 15 amino acids. This CDR3 is CASNLRQGVTGELFF. DNA of the CDR3: TGTGCCAGCAATCTTAGGCAGGGGGTCACCGGGGAGCTGTTTTTT.

This clonotype appeared many times. The rearrangement uses TRBV9 and TRBJ2-7, with D perhaps matching TRBD1 (5 bases). The CDR3 consists of 11 residues. Germline V gene data show CDR1 as SGDLS and CDR2 as YYNGEE. V dropped 5 bases and J dropped 4 bases, with 7 bases sitting between them. CDR3 in amino acids: CASSAGYEQYF. The CDR3 coding sequence is TGTGCCAGCAGTGCAGGGTACGAGCAGTACTTC. The full variable domain, its missing parts supplied by reference TRBV9 and TRBJ2-7, is DSGVTQTPKHLITATGQRVTLRCSPRSGDLSVYWYQQSLDQGLQFLIQYYNGEERAKGNILERFSAQQFPDLHSELNLSSLELGDSALYFCASSAGYEQYFGPGTRLTVT.

This clonotype was observed a handful of times. This sequence joins TRBV6-5 and TRBJ2-7, with 8 bases fitting TRBD1. CDR3 length: 15 residues. V lost 6 bases, J lost 6 bases, and 13 bases stayed unmatched. Germline V gene lookup returns CDR1 MNHEY and CDR2 SVGAGI. CDR3 residues: CASRGTGTGKVEQYF. The CDR3 DNA follows: TGTGCCAGCAGGGGAACCGGGACAGGAAAAGTCGAGCAGTACTTC.

The table lists this clonotype with a count of one. CDR3 nucleotides: TGTGCCAGCGTTAAGGGACAGATGAACACTGAAGCTTTCTTT. It encodes CASVKGQMNTEAFF. The rearrangement joins TRBV2 to TRBJ1-1, with TRBD1 identical over 7 bases. V gave up 8 bases and J gave up 0 bases; unmatched junction bases: 6. This CDR3 region has 14 residues. Germline V lookup: CDR1 SNHLY, CDR2 FYNNEI.

Comments on this clonotype: This clone may be a read error of a much larger clone one base away. The genes are TRBV19 and TRBJ1-5; D is undetermined. The CDR3 has 14 amino acids. CDR1 LNHDA and CDR2 SQIVND come from the germline V gene (reference sequence). For the CDR3, the DNA is TGTGCCGGTAGTATGTCGTCCGGGGTTCAGCCCCAGCATTTT. The encoded protein is CAGSMSSGVQPQHF.

This clonotype was counted between two and nine times. The V and J genes are TRBV10-2 and TRBJ1-3; 8 positions match TRBD1. Trimming cost V 6 bases and J 4 bases; bases outside gene matches: 5. The CDR3 sequence is 14 residues long. Germline assignment: CDR1 WSHSY and CDR2 SAAADI. DNA for the CDR3: TGCGCCAGCAGACAGGGGGATGTAGGAAACACCATATATTTT. Its translation: CASRQGDVGNTIYF.

Points on this clonotype: This may arise from a read error, as a much more abundant clone is one base away. The V and J genes are TRBV7-6 and TRBJ2-7; 10 positions match TRBD1. Per the germline V gene, CDR1 is SGHVS and CDR2 is FNYEAQ. The CDR3 length is 13 residues. CDR3 DNA: TGTACCAGCAGCTTTGGGACAGGGGACGAGCAGTACTTC. Its translation is CTSSFGTGDEQYF.

The chain has TRBV2 and TRBJ2-3; perhaps TRBD2 as D (7 bases). CDR1 is SNHLY, CDR2 FYNNEI, per germline. This CDR3 has 13 amino acids. Trimming removed 6 bases at V and 4 bases at J, with 11 bases between. The CDR3 coding sequence is TGTGCCAGCAGCGAGGGGGGGCCAGATACGCAGTATTTT. It translates to CASSEGGPDTQYF.

The rearrangement uses TRBV10-3 and TRBJ2-7, with TRBD2 matching over 13 bases. V was clipped by 4 bases and J by 2 bases; unmatched bases: 5. The CDR3 spans 16 residues. Germline CDR1 and CDR2: ENHRY and SYGVKD. The CDR3 is CAISGSGLAGAYEQYF. The CDR3 region has the DNA TGTGCCATCAGTGGGTCCGGACTAGCGGGAGCCTACGAGCAGTACTTC.

Remarks on this clonotype: A much larger clone is a single base away; this may be a read error. The chain has TRBV9 and TRBJ1-4; D unclear. In germline, CDR1 is SGDLS, CDR2 YYNGEE. This CDR3 has 16 amino acids. CDR3: CAGSVDGKMRNEKLFF. The CDR3 DNA sequence: TGTGCCGGCAGCGTAGATGGCAAAATGAGAAATGAAAAACTGTTTTTT.

J is TRBJ1-4 and V is TRBV4-3; D ambiguous. This CDR3 region has 13 residues. V gave up 4 bases and J gave up 8 bases, with 11 bases separating them. Germline-derived CDR1 and CDR2 are LGHNA and YSLEER. The CDR3 DNA sequence: TGCGCCAGCAGCCCATCGCCGGCGGAAAAACTGTTTTTT. It yields the protein CASSPSPAEKLFF.

V is TRBV19 and J is TRBJ1-1, with D hard to call. V lost 5 bases to trimming and J lost 5 bases, with 27 bases between them. This CDR3 region has 18 residues. Germline V lookup: CDR1 LNHDA, CDR2 SQIVND (reference sequence). DNA for the CDR3: TGTGCCAGTAGTGACCGACTAGCGGGAAGGTTCGGGGTAACTGAAGCTTTCTTT. Translated, it gives CASSDRLAGRFGVTEAFF.

The chain recombines TRBV10-3 with TRBJ2-2; D not certain. This CDR3 has 14 amino acids. Trimming left V 3 bases short and J 3 bases short, with 8 bases between. Germline lookup yields CDR1 ENHRY and CDR2 SYGVKD. CDR3 bases: TGTGCCATCAGTGACTTGGCGGACACCGGGGAGCTGTTTTTT. This encodes CAISDLADTGELFF.

The V call is TRBV6-2 or TRBV6-3, the J call TRBJ1-1; D might be TRBD1 (6 bases). The CDR3 consists of 15 residues. V was shortened by 5 bases and J by 0 bases, with 13 bases between the two germline ends. Germline lookup yields CDR1 MNHEY and CDR2 SVGEGT. The CDR3 coding sequence is TGTGCCAGCAGTCTTCCGAGGGGGGTGAACACTGAAGCTTTCTTT. As protein: CASSLPRGVNTEAFF.

This chain joins TRBV7-2 and TRBJ2-5; perhaps TRBD1 as D (5 bases). This CDR3 region has 15 residues. The germline V gene has CDR1 SGHTA and CDR2 FQGNSA. V lost 4 bases and J 2 bases, leaving 14 bases between the germline ends. CDR3 sequence reads: CASSSKERQQETQYF. The CDR3 DNA reads as TGTGCCAGCAGCTCAAAAGAGAGACAGCAAGAGACCCAGTACTTC.